What follows are 23 T cell receptor beta chains derived from one specimen sequenced in a study of blood T cell repertoires in COVID-19. TCRdb keeps only in-frame clones here, not all; method: immunoSEQ multiplex PCR. The sample holds about 28,000 clones, around 87% seen once. Specimen: peripheral blood. All receptors derive from a man aged 55 to 70 with active COVID-19.

The chain links TRBV6-1 to TRBJ2-3, with 12 positions matching TRBD2. The CDR3 is made up of 16 amino acids. V was pared by 3 bases and J by 2 bases, with 3 bases of the junction left unmatched. Germline assignment: CDR1 MNHNS and CDR2 SASEGT. CDR3 in DNA: TGTGCCAGCAGTGAGACTAGCGGGGGCTTCACAGATACGCAGTATTTT. Translated, it gives CASSETSGGFTDTQYF.

The CDR3: CASSPLMNTEAFF. In DNA form, the CDR3 reads TGTGCCAGCAGCCCACTCATGAACACTGAAGCTTTCTTT. The V and J genes are TRBV12-3 or TRBV12-4 and TRBJ1-1; D unresolved. The CDR3 contains 13 residues. The germline V and J ends were trimmed by 6 bases and 0 bases, with 8 bases remaining between them.

The gene calls are TRBV19 and TRBJ1-5, with 8 nucleotides matching TRBD1. Trimming at V came to 7 bases and at J to 2 bases, leaving 10 bases not matched to a gene. CDR3 size: 16 residues. Germline V gives CDR1 LNHDA, CDR2 SQIVND (reference sequence). CDR3 protein: CASTPRDRSRNQPQHF. The CDR3 DNA reads as TGTGCCAGTACCCCCCGGGACAGGAGTCGCAATCAGCCCCAGCATTTT.

The chain couples TRBV11-1 to TRBJ2-7, with a tentative D call TRBD1 (5 bases). This CDR3 is 13 amino acids long. Deletions cut 7 bases from V and 2 bases from J, with 12 bases between. Germline V lookup: CDR1 SGHAT, CDR2 FQDESV (reference sequence). DNA for the CDR3: TGTGCCAGCAACGGCGGACAAACCTACGAGCAGTACTTC. Protein: CASNGGQTYEQYF.

CDR3 amino acids: CAWSRGKQETQYF. The CDR3 DNA reads as TGTGCCTGGAGTAGGGGGAAGCAAGAGACCCAGTACTTC. The chain links TRBV30 to TRBJ2-5, with D tentatively TRBD1 (6 bases). Looked up from germline, CDR1 is GTSNPN and CDR2 is SVGIG (reference sequence). Trimming took 2 bases from V and 2 from J, leaving 9 bases between them. The length of the CDR3 is 13 residues.

CDR3 region: CASRNGLAGVTDTQYF. CDR3 DNA: TGTGCCAGCAGGAACGGACTAGCGGGGGTCACAGATACGCAGTATTTT. V usage is TRBV28 and J usage is TRBJ2-3; 13 bases match TRBD2. This CDR3 spans 16 amino acids. Unmatched junction bases numbered 5, after V lost 6 bases and J lost 2 bases. CDR1 is MDHEN and CDR2 is SYDVKM in the germline V gene.

This chain connects TRBV25-1 to TRBJ2-3; TRBD2 matches at 10 bases. The length of the CDR3 is 17 residues. The trim removed 7 bases at V and 4 bases at J, leaving 14 bases unmatched. Per germline, CDR1 MGHDK and CDR2 SYGVNS. CDR3 loop: CASTPPTGTSVADTQYF. CDR3 coding DNA: TGTGCCAGCACCCCCCCTACCGGGACTAGCGTGGCAGATACGCAGTATTTT.

The chain recombines TRBV7-9 with TRBJ2-7, with 7 nucleotides matching TRBD2. The CDR3 covers 12 residues. CDR1 and CDR2 from the germline V gene are SEHNR and FQNEAQ (reference sequence). The ends lost 4 bases at V and 6 bases at J; junction bases unmatched: 3. Written as DNA, the CDR3 is TGTGCCAGCAGCTCTCCGGGAGGCGAGCAGTACTTC. The encoded protein is CASSSPGGEQYF.

The rearrangement joins TRBV13 to TRBJ1-2; the D gene is possibly TRBD1 (6 bases). Trimming left V 8 bases short and J 5 bases short, with 18 bases between. Germline V gene sequence: CDR1 PRHDT, CDR2 FYEKMQ (reference sequence). The CDR3 spans 14 residues. CDR3 amino acids: CASRRYRETYGYTF. CDR3 nucleotide sequence: TGTGCCAGCCGACGTTACAGGGAAACGTATGGCTACACCTTC.

The rearrangement links TRBV6-6 to TRBJ1-5; D is perhaps TRBD1 (6 bases). CDR3 size: 17 residues. The V gene lost 5 bases and the J gene lost 6 bases, with 23 bases spanning the gap. Germline V gene sequence: CDR1 MNHNY, CDR2 SVGAGI (reference sequence). The CDR3 loop is CASSPLGRGGEIQPQHF. As DNA, the CDR3 is TGTGCCAGCAGTCCCCTAGGTCGGGGGGGCGAAATTCAGCCCCAGCATTTT.

The chain joins TRBV7-3 to TRBJ2-2; 9 bases map to TRBD1. V shed 0 bases, J shed 5 bases, and the junction held 10 bases outside the gene matches. Germline V lookup: CDR1 SGHTA, CDR2 FQGTGA. The CDR3 runs to 18 residues. CDR3 region: CASSLTAPGTGRTGELFF. The CDR3 DNA reads TGTGCCAGCAGCTTAACCGCGCCCGGGACAGGGCGGACCGGGGAGCTGTTTTTT.

This rearrangement joins TRBV7-9 to TRBJ2-1, with D unclear. The CDR3 consists of 15 residues. The germline V and J ends were trimmed by 5 bases and 6 bases, with 17 bases remaining between them. Looked up from germline, CDR1 is SEHNR and CDR2 is FQNEAQ (reference sequence). CDR3 nucleotide sequence: TGTGCCAGCAGCCCCCCCCCACGGTTTGGCAATGAGCAGTTCTTC. Protein sequence: CASSPPPRFGNEQFF.

The J gene is TRBJ1-6, the V gene TRBV15, with 8 bases identical to TRBD1. This CDR3 has 15 amino acids. Trimming removed 3 bases from V and 7 bases from J; junction bases left unmatched: 5. Germline CDR1 reads LNHNV; CDR2 reads YYDKDF (reference sequence). Here the CDR3 DNA reads TGTGCCACCAGCAGTCAGGGGGCGCCCAATTCACCCCTCCACTTT. This codes for CATSSQGAPNSPLHF.

About this clone: Germline is not matched at one junction end, which may reflect a read error. The chain joins TRBV5-6 to TRBJ1-1, with D perhaps matching TRBD1 (5 bases). Looked up from germline, CDR1 is SGHDT and CDR2 is YYEEEE. The CDR3 totals 13 residues. As DNA, the CDR3 is TGTGCCAGCAGGTTGGGGCTTTACACTGAAGCTTTCTTT. Translating gives CASRLGLYTEAFF.

The rearrangement uses TRBV19 and TRBJ2-7; 8 positions match TRBD1. Looked up from germline, CDR1 is LNHDA and CDR2 is SQIVND (reference sequence). The CDR3 is made up of 15 amino acids. V was pared by 3 bases and J by 3 bases, with 7 bases of the junction left unmatched. CDR3 residues: CASSIGQGADYEQYF. CDR3 nucleotides: TGTGCCAGTAGTATTGGACAGGGAGCCGACTACGAGCAGTACTTC. Drawing the rest from reference TRBV19 and TRBJ2-7, the complete variable domain is DGGITQSPKYLFRKEGQNVTLSCEQNLNHDAMYWYRQDPGQGLRLIYYSQIVNDFQKGDIAEGYSVSREKKESFPLTVTSAQKNPTAFYLCASSIGQGADYEQYFGPGTRLTVT.

The rearrangement links TRBV19 to TRBJ1-5; 9 nucleotides agree with TRBD1. The germline gives CDR1 LNHDA, CDR2 SQIVND (reference sequence). V lost 4 bases and J lost 5; bases outside the gene matches: 6. This CDR3 region has 15 residues. The CDR3 sequence: CASSTQGQGDQPQHF. The DNA for the CDR3 is TGTGCCAGTAGTACCCAGGGACAGGGAGATCAGCCCCAGCATTTT.

The gene calls are TRBV28 and TRBJ2-3, with 7 bases aligning to TRBD1. Germline CDR1 MDHEN, CDR2 SYDVKM. The trim removed 6 bases at V and 2 bases at J, leaving 11 bases unmatched. This CDR3 region has 16 residues. The CDR3 DNA follows: TGTGCCAGCAGCAAGAAAAGGGGGCCCTACACAGATACGCAGTATTTT. This sequence encodes CASSKKRGPYTDTQYF.

This chain links TRBV5-6 with TRBJ2-3; the D gene is possibly TRBD2 (6 bases). V lost 4 bases, J lost 3 bases, and 9 bases lay in between. Germline V gene sequence: CDR1 SGHDT, CDR2 YYEEEE. This CDR3 contains 13 residues. CDR3 in amino acids: CASSRRGTDTQYF. CDR3 nucleotides: TGTGCCAGCAGCCGACGGGGGACAGATACGCAGTATTTT.

This chain links TRBV6-2 or TRBV6-3 with TRBJ2-1; TRBD2 agrees at 7 bases. This CDR3 contains 18 residues. The germline CDR1 and CDR2 sequences are MNHEY and SVGEGT. J gave up 8 bases and V 2 bases, and 18 bases lay outside the gene matches. CDR3 nucleotide sequence: TGTGCCAGCAGTTACGGGGCTATGGCGGGGGAGTTACCCTATGAGCAGTTCTTC. Its protein is CASSYGAMAGELPYEQFF.

The gene calls are TRBV18 and TRBJ2-5, with D possibly TRBD1 on 6 matching bases. This CDR3 contains 13 residues. In germline, CDR1 is KGHSH, CDR2 LQKENI. Between the trimmed V and J ends, which lost 2 bases and 9 bases, there was a span of 13 bases. CDR3 residues: CASSPVPHRAQYF. CDR3 coding DNA: TGTGCCAGCTCACCAGTACCGCACAGGGCCCAGTACTTC.

Only one count was recorded for this clone. The chain recombines TRBV10-3 with TRBJ1-2, with TRBD1 matching over 7 bases. This CDR3 region has 14 residues. Looked up from germline, CDR1 is ENHRY and CDR2 is SYGVKD. J lost 3 bases, V lost 6 bases, and 7 bases had no gene match. This CDR3 reads CAIRGAQGDYGYTF. In DNA form, the CDR3 reads TGTGCCATCAGGGGAGCCCAGGGGGACTATGGCTACACCTTC.

The chain combines TRBV19 with TRBJ2-3; 8 bases agree with TRBD2. The CDR3 runs to 15 residues. Germline CDR1 LNHDA, CDR2 SQIVND (reference sequence). V shed 6 bases, J shed 2 bases, and the junction held 7 bases outside the gene matches. CDR3 residues: CASSPGGGYTDTQYF. The CDR3 DNA sequence: TGTGCCAGTAGCCCCGGGGGGGGGTACACAGATACGCAGTATTTT.

The chain is built from TRBV18 and TRBJ1-1, with a weak D call TRBD1 (5 bases). V was cut by 0 bases and J by 10 bases, with 12 bases left in between. The germline CDR1 and CDR2 sequences are KGHSH and LQKENI. The CDR3 length is 13 residues. DNA for the CDR3: TGTGCCAGCTCACCACCGGAGGGGTTCGGAGCTTTCTTT. Its protein is CASSPPEGFGAFF.